This T cell receptor (beta chain) was sequenced for a study of blood T cell repertoires in COVID-19. Study in general: T cells, B-cell-depleted T cells, or PBMCs supplied cDNA or gDNA.

Per the authors' pipeline: Amplification of reference gene primers was used by the study to estimate nucleated cell counts. The protocol was immunoSEQ multiplex PCR, while the TCRdb copy is restricted to in-frame clones and leaves out a portion. The DNA was the basis for D and trimming; V, J and clone size are from that table. The top ten clones hold around 15% of a sample with roughly 35,000 clones, approximately 88% of them seen once. V gave up 7 bases and J gave up 1 base; unmatched junction bases: 5. The CDR3 has 14 residues. CDR1 is MNHEY and CDR2 is SVGAGI in the germline V gene. This rearrangement joins TRBV6-5 to TRBJ2-3; TRBD1 agrees at 7 bases. The clonotype originates from a man in his sixties with active COVID-19. Input material: peripheral blood. The CDR3 DNA reads as TGTGCCAGCACCGCCGGGACAGGCACAGATACGCAGTATTTT. Protein: CASTAGTGTDTQYF.